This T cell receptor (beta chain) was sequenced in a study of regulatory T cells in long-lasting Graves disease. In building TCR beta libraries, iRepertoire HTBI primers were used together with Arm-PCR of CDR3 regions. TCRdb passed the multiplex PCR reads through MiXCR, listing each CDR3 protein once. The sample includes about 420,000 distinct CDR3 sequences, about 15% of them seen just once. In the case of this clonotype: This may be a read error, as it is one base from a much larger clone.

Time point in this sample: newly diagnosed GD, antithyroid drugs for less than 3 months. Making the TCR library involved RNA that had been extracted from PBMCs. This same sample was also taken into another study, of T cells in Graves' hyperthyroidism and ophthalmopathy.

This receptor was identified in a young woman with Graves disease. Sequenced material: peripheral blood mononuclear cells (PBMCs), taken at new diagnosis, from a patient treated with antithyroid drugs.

The CDR3 DNA reads TGTGCCAGCAGCCAACCCCGGGGGACTAGCGGGACCAATGAGCAGTACTTC. It is translated as CASSQPRGTSGTNEQYF. The chain recombines TRBV3-1 with TRBJ2-7, with 13 bases aligning to TRBD2. Per the germline V gene, CDR1 is LGHDT and CDR2 is YNNKEL (reference sequence). The CDR3 has 17 residues. V was pared by 2 bases and J by 7 bases, with 11 bases of the junction left unmatched.